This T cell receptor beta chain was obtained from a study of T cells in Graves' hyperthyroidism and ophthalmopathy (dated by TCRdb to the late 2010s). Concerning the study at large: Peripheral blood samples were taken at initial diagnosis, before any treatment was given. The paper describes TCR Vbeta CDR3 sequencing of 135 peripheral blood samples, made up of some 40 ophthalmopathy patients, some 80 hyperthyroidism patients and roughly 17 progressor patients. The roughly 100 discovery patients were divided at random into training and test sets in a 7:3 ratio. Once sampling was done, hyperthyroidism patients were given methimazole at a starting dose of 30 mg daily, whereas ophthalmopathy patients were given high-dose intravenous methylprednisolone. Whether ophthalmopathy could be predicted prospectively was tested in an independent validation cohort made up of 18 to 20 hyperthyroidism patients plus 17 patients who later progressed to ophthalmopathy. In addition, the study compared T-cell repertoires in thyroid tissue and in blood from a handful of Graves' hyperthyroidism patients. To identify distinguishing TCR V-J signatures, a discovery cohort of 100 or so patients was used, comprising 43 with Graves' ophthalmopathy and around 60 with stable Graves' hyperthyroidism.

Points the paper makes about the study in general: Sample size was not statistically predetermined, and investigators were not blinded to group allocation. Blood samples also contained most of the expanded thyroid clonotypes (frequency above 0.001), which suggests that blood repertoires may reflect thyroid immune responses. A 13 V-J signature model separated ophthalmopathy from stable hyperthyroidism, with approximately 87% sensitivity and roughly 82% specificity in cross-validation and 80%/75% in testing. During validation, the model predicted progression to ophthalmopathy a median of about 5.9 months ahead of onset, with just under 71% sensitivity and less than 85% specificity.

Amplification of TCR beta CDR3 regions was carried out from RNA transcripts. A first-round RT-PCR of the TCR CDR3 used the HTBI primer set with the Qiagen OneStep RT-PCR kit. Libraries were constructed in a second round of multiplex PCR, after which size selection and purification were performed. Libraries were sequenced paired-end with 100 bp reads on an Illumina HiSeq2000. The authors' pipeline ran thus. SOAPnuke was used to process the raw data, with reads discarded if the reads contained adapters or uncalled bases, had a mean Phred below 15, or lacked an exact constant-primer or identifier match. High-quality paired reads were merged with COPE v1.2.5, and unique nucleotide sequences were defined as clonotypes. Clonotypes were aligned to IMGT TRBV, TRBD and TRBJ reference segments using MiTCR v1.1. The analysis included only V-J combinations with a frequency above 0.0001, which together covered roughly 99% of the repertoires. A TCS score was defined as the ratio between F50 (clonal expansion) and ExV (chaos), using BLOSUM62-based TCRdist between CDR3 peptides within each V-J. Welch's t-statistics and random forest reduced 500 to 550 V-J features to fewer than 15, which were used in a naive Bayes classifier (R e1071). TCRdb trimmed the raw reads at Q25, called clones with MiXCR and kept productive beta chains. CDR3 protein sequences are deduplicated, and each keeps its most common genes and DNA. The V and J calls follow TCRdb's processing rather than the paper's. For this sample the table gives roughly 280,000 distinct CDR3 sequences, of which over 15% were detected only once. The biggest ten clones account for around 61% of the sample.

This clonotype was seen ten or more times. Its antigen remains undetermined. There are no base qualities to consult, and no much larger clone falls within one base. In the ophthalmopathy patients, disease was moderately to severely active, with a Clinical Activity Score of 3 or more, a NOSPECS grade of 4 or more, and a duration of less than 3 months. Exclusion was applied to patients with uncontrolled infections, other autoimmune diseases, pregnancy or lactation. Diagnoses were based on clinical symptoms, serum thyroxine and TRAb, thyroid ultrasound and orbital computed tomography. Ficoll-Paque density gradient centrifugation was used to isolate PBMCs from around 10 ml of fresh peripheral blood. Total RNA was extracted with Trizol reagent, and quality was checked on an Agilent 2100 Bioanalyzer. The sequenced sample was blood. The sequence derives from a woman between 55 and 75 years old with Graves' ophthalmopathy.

The DNA is TGTGCCAGCAGAGTGGCCTCTGGAGGCTACACCTTC. Protein translation: CASRVASGGYTF. Recombination joined TRBV28 with TRBJ1-2, with the identity of the D gene unclear. V is clipped by 6 bases and J by 8 bases, and the sequence between their germline boundaries is 13 bases long. For CDR1 and CDR2, the germline V gene lists MDHEN and SYDVKM. From its cysteine to its phenylalanine, the CDR3 spans 12 amino acids. Left in the record is the CDR3 DNA by itself, 36 bases read in frame from the first base.